This TCR beta chain was observed in a study of cytotoxic CD8 clonotypes in ibrutinib-treated CLL. Study-wide findings and caveats: Treatment left the uncommon public clonotypes either contracted or stable in frequency.

TCRdb's table, derived via immunoSEQ multiplex PCR, lists solely in-frame clones and lacks some. This sample has 110,000 to 150,000 clones, with about three quarters found just once. A word on this clone: Its antigen is not known.

The CDR3 is made up of 16 amino acids. In germline, CDR1 is SGHRS, CDR2 YFSETQ. With V trimmed by 4 bases and J by 2 bases, 9 bases remained unmatched. The chain carries TRBV5-1 and TRBJ2-3; TRBD2 aligns across 8 bases. The sample consisted of PBMCs, taken after 24 months of ibrutinib treatment. The clonotype was recovered from a human donor with chronic lymphocytic leukemia. The CDR3 region is CASSRGASGLTDTQYF. For the CDR3, the DNA is TGCGCCAGCAGCCGGGGGGCTAGCGGGCTCACAGATACGCAGTATTTT. The full variable domain, its missing parts supplied by reference TRBV5-1 and TRBJ2-3, is KAGVTQTPRYLIKTRGQQVTLSCSPISGHRSVSWYQQTPGQGLQFLFEYFSETQRNKGNFPGRFSGRQFSNSRSEMNVSTLELGDSALYLCASSRGASGLTDTQYFGPGTRLTVL.